Many counts were recorded for the clone carrying this T cell receptor (beta chain). Its antigen is still unknown. By quantitative 5'-RACE with molecular barcodes, the TCR beta libraries were made. TCRdb re-analysed the 5' RACE reads in MiXCR, keeping a single row per CDR3 protein. The repertoire holds around 130,000 distinct CDR3 sequences, with about 6.4% as singletons. This specimen comes from a study of CD8 T cells in ankylosing spondylitis. General study results and limits: Researchers report that disease-linked clones proved CD8+ and relatively rare in peripheral blood. Within ankylosing spondylitis blood, a TCR beta motif made up of fewer than ten highly homologous variants appeared to be characteristic. Previous work reported some of these motif variants in the synovial fluid and blood of reactive arthritis.

Germline V CDR1 and CDR2: MGHDK, SYGVNS. V was trimmed by 2 bases and J by 4 bases, leaving 11 bases between them. This CDR3 spans 14 amino acids. The sequenced material came from blood, either unsorted or a sorted T cell fraction (not recorded which). The clonotype comes from a male donor with ankylosing spondylitis or in good health (not recorded which). The chain combines TRBV25-1 with TRBJ2-5, with D possibly being TRBD1 or TRBD2 (5 bases each). The CDR3 region has the DNA TGTGCCAGCAGTGAAGTTGGGGGACCAGAGACCCAGTACTTC. The encoded protein is CASSEVGGPETQYF.